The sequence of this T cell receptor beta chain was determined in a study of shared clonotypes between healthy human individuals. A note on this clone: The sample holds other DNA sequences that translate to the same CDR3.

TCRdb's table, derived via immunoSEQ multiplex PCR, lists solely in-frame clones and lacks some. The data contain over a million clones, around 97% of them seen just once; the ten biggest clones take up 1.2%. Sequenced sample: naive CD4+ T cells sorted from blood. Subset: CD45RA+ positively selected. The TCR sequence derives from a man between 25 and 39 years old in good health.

The CDR3 coding sequence is TGCGCCAGCAGCTCGTCACCGGGACAGGAAGAGACCCAGTACTTC. Protein product: CASSSSPGQEETQYF. J is TRBJ2-5 and V is TRBV5-1; 8 bases are shared with TRBD1. V shed 3 bases and J 3 bases; nucleotides not matched to a gene: 7. This CDR3 spans 15 amino acids. The germline V gene encodes CDR1 SGHRS and CDR2 YFSETQ.